This TCR beta chain was sequenced during a study of graft-versus-host responses after intestinal transplantation. Comments on this clone: Its antigen remains unknown.

The method was immunoSEQ multiplex PCR; TCRdb's version includes in-frame clones alone and lacks a portion of them. Here the sample spans 96,000 or so clones, about 94% being singletons. This CDR3 comprises 14 residues. Per the germline V gene, CDR1 is MNHEY and CDR2 is SMNVEV (reference sequence). V lost 4 bases and J lost 3; bases outside the gene matches: 5. The genes are TRBV27 and TRBJ1-1; 7 bases fit TRBD1. The receptor was derived from a human donor who received an intestinal transplant. The sequenced sample was unstimulated CD4+ T cells sorted from spleen or lymph node cells, obtained before intestinal transplant. CDR3 DNA: TGTGCCAGCAGTTCGGGACAGAGTCACACTGAAGCTTTCTTT. Translation gives CASSSGQSHTEAFF.